These T cell receptor beta chains were read from a single sample in a study of T-cell memory formation after mild COVID-19. Via MiXCR, TCRdb re-called the 5' RACE reads, giving one row per CDR3 protein. This sample has about 290,000 distinct CDR3 sequences, with roughly 15% found just once. Source material: PBMCs or a T cell subset sorted from them (not recorded which). All receptors come from a man between 18 and 29 years old who had mild COVID-19 (a few samples of this study predate the infection). Cell type and time point are not known. The CDR3 runs from the conserved cysteine through the conserved F or W.

12 TRBV4-3 CASSQFGDTQYF
15 TRBV5-1 CASSLGPAGAEPQHF
15 TRBV5-1 CASSLEGSNTGELFF
14 TRBV12-3/TRBV12-4 CASSPNWSSYEQYF
14 TRBV7-3 CASSSGQYPYEQYF
14 TRBV20-1 CSARDPAAGNTIYF
14 TRBV7-2 CASSLVAGGYEQFF
16 TRBV6-5 CASSYSSPPDLYEQYF
14 TRBV5-5 CASSPSGGAGELFF
14 TRBV12-3/TRBV12-4 CASIDREQGDTQYF
15 TRBV9 CASSAGQGIGDTQYF
15 TRBV10-3 CATSVAGGPLPEQFF
15 TRBV6-1 CASSESEIAAETQYF
14 TRBV20-1 CSATGRVSSYEQYF
15 TRBV11-3 CASSFGVGTNYEQYF
14 TRBV6-2/TRBV6-3 CASSYNPGFDEQFF
13 TRBV7-2 CASSLSLGSEQYF
14 TRBV5-1 CASSSPGGNTEAFF
15 TRBV4-3 CASSQVFSGNQPQHF
14 TRBV5-1 CASSPGTGDLGQYF
15 TRBV5-1 CASSSSGSSYNEQFF
14 TRBV7-7 CASSRTGGIETQYF
17 TRBV6-2/TRBV6-3 CASSPQRGARAGDTQYF
15 TRBV29-1 CSVRPRSGATDTQYF
15 TRBV28 CASRLPQGGTDTQYF
15 TRBV11-3 CASTTRGGRYNEQFF
15 TRBV25-1 CASSDPTTGFGTQYF
14 TRBV6-5 CASNTGRTNEKLFF
17 TRBV7-6 CASRPTRTGISGNTIYF